The clone carrying this T cell receptor beta chain was counted between two and nine times. Its target is unknown. CDR3 size: 16 residues. The germline V gene has CDR1 LGHNA and CDR2 YNFKEQ. V was shortened by 1 base and J by 0 bases, with 11 bases between the two germline ends. The data derive from a study of post-analysis software for immune sequencing data. Points from the study as a whole: The five TRBV segments detected at higher frequency in patients than in controls included TRBV5-6, TRBV5-1 and TRBV20-1. Co-batched samples clustered tightly together by F measure.

TCR beta cDNA libraries had unique molecular identifiers. Researchers reported 400,000 to 550,000 cDNA molecules coming from about 0.98 to 11 million T cells. Each CDR3 protein gets one entry after TCRdb re-called the PCR reads with MiXCR. Among about 810,000 distinct CDR3 sequences listed, under 70% were seen once. Material: blood. This receptor was taken from a girl under 18 with multiple sclerosis. The rearrangement joins TRBV4-2 to TRBJ2-3, with D maybe TRBD1 (7 bases). In nucleotides, the CDR3 is TGTGCCAGCAGCCAAGCAGGGGGGCCAAGCACAGATACGCAGTATTTT. Its translation: CASSQAGGPSTDTQYF.